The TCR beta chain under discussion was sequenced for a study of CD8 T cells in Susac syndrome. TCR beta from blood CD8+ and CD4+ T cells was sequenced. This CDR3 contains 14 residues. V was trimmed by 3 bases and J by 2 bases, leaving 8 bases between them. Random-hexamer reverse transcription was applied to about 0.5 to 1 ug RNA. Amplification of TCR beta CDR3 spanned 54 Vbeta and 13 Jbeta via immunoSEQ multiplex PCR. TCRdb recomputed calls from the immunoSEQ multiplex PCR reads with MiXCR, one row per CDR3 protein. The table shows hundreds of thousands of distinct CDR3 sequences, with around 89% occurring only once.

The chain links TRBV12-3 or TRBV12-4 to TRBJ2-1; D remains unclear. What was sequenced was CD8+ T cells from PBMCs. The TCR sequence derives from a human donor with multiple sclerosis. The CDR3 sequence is CASSLLGTYNEQFF. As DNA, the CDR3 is TGTGCCAGCAGTTTGTTGGGCACCTACAATGAGCAGTTCTTC.